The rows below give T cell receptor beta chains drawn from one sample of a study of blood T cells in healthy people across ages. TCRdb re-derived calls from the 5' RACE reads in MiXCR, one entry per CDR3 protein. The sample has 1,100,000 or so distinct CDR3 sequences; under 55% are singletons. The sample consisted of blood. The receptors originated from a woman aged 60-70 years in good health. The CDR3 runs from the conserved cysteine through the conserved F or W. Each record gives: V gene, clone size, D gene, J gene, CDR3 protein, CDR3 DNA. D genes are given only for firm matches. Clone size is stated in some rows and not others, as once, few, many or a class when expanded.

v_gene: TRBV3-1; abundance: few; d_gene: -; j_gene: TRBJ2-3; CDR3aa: CASRQRLGSTDTQYF; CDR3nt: TGTGCCAGCAGACAGCGGCTGGGGAGCACAGATACGCAGTATTTT
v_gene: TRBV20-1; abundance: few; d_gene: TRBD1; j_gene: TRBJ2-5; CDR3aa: CSARGPPTGVETQYF; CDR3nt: TGCAGTGCTAGAGGTCCCCCGACAGGGGTTGAGACCCAGTACTTC
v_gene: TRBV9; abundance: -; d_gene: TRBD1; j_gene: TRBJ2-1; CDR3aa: CASSAGTGRDNEQFF; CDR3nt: TGTGCCAGCAGCGCCGGGACAGGAAGAGACAATGAGCAGTTCTTC
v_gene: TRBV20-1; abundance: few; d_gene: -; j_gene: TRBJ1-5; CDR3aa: CSAKGTVSNQPQHF; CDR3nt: TGCAGTGCTAAGGGGACCGTTAGCAATCAGCCCCAGCATTTT
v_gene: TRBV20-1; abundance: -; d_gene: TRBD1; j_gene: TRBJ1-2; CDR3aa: CSARTPGTGLSNYGYTF; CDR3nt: TGCAGTGCTCGAACCCCTGGGACAGGGCTATCTAACTATGGCTACACCTTC
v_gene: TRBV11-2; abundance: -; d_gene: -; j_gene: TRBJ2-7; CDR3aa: CASSLATNLATLYEQYF; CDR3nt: TGTGCCAGCAGCTTAGCAACAAACCTAGCGACATTGTACGAGCAGTACTTC
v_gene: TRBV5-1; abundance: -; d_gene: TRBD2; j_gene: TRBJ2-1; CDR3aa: CASSSGAGGPLNEQFF; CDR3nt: TGCGCCAGCAGCTCGGGAGCGGGAGGGCCGTTGAATGAGCAGTTCTTC
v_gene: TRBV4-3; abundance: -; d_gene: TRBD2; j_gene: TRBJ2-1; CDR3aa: CASSQFSGETYNEQFF; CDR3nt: TGCGCCAGCAGCCAGTTTAGCGGGGAGACCTACAATGAGCAGTTCTTC
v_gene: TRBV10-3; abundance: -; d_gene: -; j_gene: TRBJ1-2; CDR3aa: CAIQNTDLNYGYTF; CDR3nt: TGTGCCATTCAGAACACAGACCTTAACTATGGCTACACCTTC
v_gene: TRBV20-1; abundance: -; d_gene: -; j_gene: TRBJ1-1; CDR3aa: CSARGGMITEAFF; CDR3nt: TGCAGTGCTAGGGGGGGAATGATTACTGAAGCTTTCTTT
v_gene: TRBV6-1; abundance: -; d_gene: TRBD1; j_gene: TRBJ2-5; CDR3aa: CASSGDSFGEQYF; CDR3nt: TGTGCCAGCAGCGGGGACAGCTTTGGGGAGCAGTACTTC
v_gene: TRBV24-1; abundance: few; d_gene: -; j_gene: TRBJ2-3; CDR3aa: CATSPSGPTDTQYF; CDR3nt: TGTGCCACCAGCCCGAGCGGGCCGACAGATACGCAGTATTTT
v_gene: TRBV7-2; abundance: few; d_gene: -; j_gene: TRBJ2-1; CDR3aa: CASSFFRGNEQFF; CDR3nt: TGTGCCAGCAGCTTTTTCCGGGGCAATGAGCAGTTCTTC
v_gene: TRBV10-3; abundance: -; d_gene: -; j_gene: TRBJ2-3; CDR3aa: CAINRAGQTDTQYF; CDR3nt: TGTGCCATCAACAGAGCGGGACAAACAGATACGCAGTATTTT
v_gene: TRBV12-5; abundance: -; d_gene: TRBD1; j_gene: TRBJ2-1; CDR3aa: CASGPGTGWSNEQFF; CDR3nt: TGTGCTAGTGGCCCGGGGACAGGGTGGTCCAATGAGCAGTTCTTC
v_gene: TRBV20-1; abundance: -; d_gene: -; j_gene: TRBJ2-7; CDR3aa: CSARDQRAGYEQYF; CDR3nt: TGCAGTGCTAGAGATCAAAGGGCGGGGTACGAGCAGTACTTC
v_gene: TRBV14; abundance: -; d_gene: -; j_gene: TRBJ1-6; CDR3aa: CASSLSRGTNSPLHF; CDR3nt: TGTGCCAGCAGCCTCAGCCGTGGAACGAATTCACCCCTCCACTTT
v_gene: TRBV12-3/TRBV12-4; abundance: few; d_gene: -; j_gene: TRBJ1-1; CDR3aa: CASSFVPNLNTEAFF; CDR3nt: TGTGCCAGCAGTTTTGTCCCAAACCTGAACACTGAAGCTTTCTTT
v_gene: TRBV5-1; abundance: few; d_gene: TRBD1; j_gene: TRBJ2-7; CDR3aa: CASSISPGTGGYEQYF; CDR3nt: TGCGCCAGCAGCATCTCTCCCGGGACAGGGGGTTACGAGCAGTACTTC
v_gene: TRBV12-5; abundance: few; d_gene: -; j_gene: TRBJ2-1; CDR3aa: CASGLVGFTYNEQFF; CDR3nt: TGTGCTAGTGGTTTGGTTGGCTTCACCTACAATGAGCAGTTCTTC
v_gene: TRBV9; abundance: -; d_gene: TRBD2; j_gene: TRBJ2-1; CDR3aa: CASGGNSGREDNEQFF; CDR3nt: TGTGCCAGCGGGGGAAATAGCGGGAGGGAGGATAATGAGCAGTTCTTC
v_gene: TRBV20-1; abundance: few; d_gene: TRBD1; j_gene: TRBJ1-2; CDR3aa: CSASAGTGFGYTF; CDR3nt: TGCAGTGCTAGTGCCGGGACAGGGTTTGGCTACACCTTC
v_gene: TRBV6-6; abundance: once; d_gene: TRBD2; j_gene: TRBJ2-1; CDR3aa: CASSYSISGTSGNEQFF; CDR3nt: TGTGCCAGCAGTTACTCGATCTCCGGGACTAGCGGCAATGAGCAGTTCTTC
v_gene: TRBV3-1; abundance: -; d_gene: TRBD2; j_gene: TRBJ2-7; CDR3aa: CASSLGLAAGDEQYF; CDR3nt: TGTGCCAGCAGCCTCGGACTAGCGGCGGGAGACGAGCAGTACTTC
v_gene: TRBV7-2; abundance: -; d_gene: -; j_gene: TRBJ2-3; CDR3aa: CASSRAGGPDTQYF; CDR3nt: TGTGCCAGCAGCCGGGCCGGGGGCCCAGATACGCAGTATTTT
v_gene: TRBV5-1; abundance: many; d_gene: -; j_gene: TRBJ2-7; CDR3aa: CASSATSGLLREQYF; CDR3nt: TGCGCCAGCAGCGCCACTTCGGGGTTACTCCGCGAGCAGTACTTC
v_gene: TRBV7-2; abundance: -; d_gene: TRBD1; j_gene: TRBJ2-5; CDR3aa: CASSRDSDRVETQYF; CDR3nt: TGTGCCAGCAGTCGGGACTCGGACAGGGTGGAGACCCAGTACTTC
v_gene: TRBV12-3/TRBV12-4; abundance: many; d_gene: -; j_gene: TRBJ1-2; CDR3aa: CASSLRFQSYGYTF; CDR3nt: TGTGCCAGCAGTTTACGCTTCCAGTCCTATGGCTACACCTTC
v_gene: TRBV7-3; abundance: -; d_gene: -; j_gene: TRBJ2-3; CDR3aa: CASSGFAPDTQYF; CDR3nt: TGTGCCAGCAGCGGCTTCGCCCCAGATACGCAGTATTTT
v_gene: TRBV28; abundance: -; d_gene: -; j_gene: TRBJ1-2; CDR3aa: CASTPGPYGYTF; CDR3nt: TGTGCCAGCACCCCGGGGCCTTATGGCTACACCTTC
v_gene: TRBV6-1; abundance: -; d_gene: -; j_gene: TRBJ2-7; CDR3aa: CASREGRWGTYEQYF; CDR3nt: TGTGCCAGCAGGGAAGGACGGTGGGGGACCTACGAGCAGTACTTC